Here is one T cell receptor beta chain with its context. The antigen remains unidentified. These data come from a study of post-analysis software for immune sequencing data. General study results and limits: Compared with controls, patients had more of roughly five TRBV segments, including TRBV5-6, TRBV5-1 and TRBV20-1.

The CDR3 has 15 amino acids. J lost 4 bases, V lost 3 bases, and 7 bases had no gene match. CDR1 is MNHNY and CDR2 is SVGAGI in the germline V gene (reference sequence). Unique-molecular-identifier-tagged TCR beta cDNA libraries were used. T cells, 1 to 10 million of them, yielded about 500,000 cDNA molecules. TCRdb itself ran the PCR reads through MiXCR, one entry per CDR3 protein. There are more than 450,000 distinct CDR3 sequences in the sample; 44% occur only once, and about 1.5% lies in the top ten. The clonotype originates from a girl between 5 and 17 years old with multiple sclerosis. The chain combines TRBV6-6 with TRBJ2-7, with 9 nucleotides matching TRBD2. The sample consisted of blood. The CDR3 DNA reads TGTGCCAGCAGTTATATTAGCGGGGGTCTGTACGAGCAGTACTTC. Encoded protein: CASSYISGGLYEQYF.